Shown below are 6 T cell receptor beta chains from a single sample sequenced in a study of T cell responses to AZD1222 COVID-19 vaccine. Profiled with immunoSEQ multiplex PCR; TCRdb holds only in-frame clones, not every one. The table has 100,000 or so clones, 80% to 90% seen once; the top ten hold about 6%. The specimen was peripheral blood, collected on day 0 of AZD1222 vaccination. These receptors originate from an adult in good health.

The gene calls are TRBV6-5 and TRBJ2-7; weak D call: TRBD2 (6 bases). Germline values: CDR1 MNHEY, CDR2 SVGAGI. This CDR3 is built from 13 residues. Trimming removed 4 bases at V and 4 bases at J, with 11 bases between. CDR3: CASSSVTRYEQYF. CDR3 in DNA: TGTGCCAGCAGTTCCGTGACTAGGTACGAGCAGTACTTC.

The chain employs TRBV28 and TRBJ1-5, with TRBD1 identical over 8 bases. This CDR3 has 16 residues. V lost 7 bases to trimming and J lost 2 bases; unmatched junction nucleotides: 10. Germline CDR1 and CDR2: MDHEN and SYDVKM. CDR3 coding DNA: TGTGCCAGCACTACATCCTCACAGGGGGGCAATCAGCCCCAGCATTTT. Its translation: CASTTSSQGGNQPQHF.

V is TRBV27 and J is TRBJ1-4; 7 bases map to TRBD1. The CDR3 spans 15 residues. Germline CDR1 reads MNHEY; CDR2 reads SMNVEV (reference sequence). With V trimmed by 2 bases and J by 4 bases, 4 bases remained unmatched. CDR3: CASSLQGTDNEKLFF. The CDR3 region has the DNA TGTGCCAGCAGTTTACAGGGGACAGATAATGAAAAACTGTTTTTT.

This clone turned up a few times. This sequence joins TRBV19 and TRBJ1-5, with D hard to call. The ends were cut back, 9 bases at V and 1 base at J, with 7 bases in the middle. CDR1 and CDR2 from the germline V gene are LNHDA and SQIVND (reference sequence). The CDR3 sequence is 12 residues long. CDR3 loop: CASTDSNQPQHF. The CDR3 DNA sequence: TGTGCCAGCACCGACAGCAATCAGCCCCAGCATTTT.

The CDR3 protein is CATSPGSTDTQYF. In DNA, the CDR3 is TGTGCCACCAGCCCTGGTAGCACAGATACGCAGTATTTT. The chain is built from TRBV15 and TRBJ2-3, with unresolved D. In germline, CDR1 is LNHNV, CDR2 YYDKDF (reference sequence). The V end was cut by 5 bases, the J end by 0 bases, with 6 bases between. The CDR3 is 13 amino acids.

The V and J genes are TRBV11-2 and TRBJ1-3; D might be TRBD1 (5 bases). Trimming took off 2 bases at V and 1 base at J, with 9 bases between the two ends. Germline CDR1 SGHAT, CDR2 FQNNGV. This CDR3 region has 15 residues. CDR3 DNA: TGTGCCAGCAGCTTATTCGGGGGGTCTGGAAACACCATATATTTT. Its protein product is CASSLFGGSGNTIYF.